The source of this T cell receptor beta chain is a study of neurological immune-mediated disorders. This clonotype was detected ten times or more. V lost 3 bases, J lost 0 bases, and 9 bases lay in between. The CDR3 has 13 residues. In germline, CDR1 is SQVTM, CDR2 ANQGSEA. TCRdb reanalysed the 5' RACE reads using MiXCR and keeps one entry per CDR3 protein. Seen here are about 59,000 distinct CDR3 sequences, around 3.4% observed once, and the top ten hold approximately 3.1%. This clonotype originated in a woman aged 30 to 39 with multiple sclerosis. The chain carries TRBV29-1 and TRBJ2-7; D tentatively reads TRBD1 or TRBD2 (5 bases each). The sequenced material came from PBMCs. CDR3 nucleotide sequence: TGCAGCGTTGAGGGGACGGTCTCCTACGAGCAGTACTTC. Amino acids: CSVEGTVSYEQYF.